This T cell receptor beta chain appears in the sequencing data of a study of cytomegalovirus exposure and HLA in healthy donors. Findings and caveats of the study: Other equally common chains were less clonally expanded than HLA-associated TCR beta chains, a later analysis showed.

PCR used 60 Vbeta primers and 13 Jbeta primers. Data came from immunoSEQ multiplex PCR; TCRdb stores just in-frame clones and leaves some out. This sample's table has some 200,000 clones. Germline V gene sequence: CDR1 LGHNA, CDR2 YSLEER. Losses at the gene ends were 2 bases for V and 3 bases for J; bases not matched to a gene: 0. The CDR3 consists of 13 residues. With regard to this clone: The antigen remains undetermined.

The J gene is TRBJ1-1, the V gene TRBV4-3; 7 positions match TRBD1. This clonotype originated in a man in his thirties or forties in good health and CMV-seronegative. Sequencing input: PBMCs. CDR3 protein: CASSQQGDTEAFF. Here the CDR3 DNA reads TGCGCCAGCAGCCAACAGGGGGACACTGAAGCTTTCTTT.